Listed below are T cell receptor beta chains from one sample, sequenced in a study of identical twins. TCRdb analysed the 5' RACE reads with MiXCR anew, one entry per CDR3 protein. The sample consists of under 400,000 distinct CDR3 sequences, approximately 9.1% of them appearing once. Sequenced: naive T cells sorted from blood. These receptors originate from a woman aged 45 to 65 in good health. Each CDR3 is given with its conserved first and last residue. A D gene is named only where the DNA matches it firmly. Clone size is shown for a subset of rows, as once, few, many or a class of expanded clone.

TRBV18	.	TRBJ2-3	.	CASSPIAGTFGDTQYF	TGTGCCAGCTCACCGATCGCGGGAACTTTCGGAGATACGCAGTATTTT
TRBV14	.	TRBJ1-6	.	CASSHASELTPLHF	TGTGCCAGCAGCCATGCGTCAGAATTGACACCCCTCCACTTT
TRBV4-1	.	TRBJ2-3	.	CASSQDLGSTTDTQYF	TGCGCCAGCAGCCAAGATTTGGGCAGCACCACAGATACGCAGTATTTT
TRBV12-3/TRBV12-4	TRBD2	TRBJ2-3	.	CASSLYGRVDTQYF	TGTGCCAGCAGTTTGTACGGGAGGGTGGATACGCAGTATTTT
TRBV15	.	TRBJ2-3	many	CATSRAEDTQYF	TGTGCCACCAGCAGAGCCGAGGATACGCAGTATTTT
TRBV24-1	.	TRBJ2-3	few	CATSDQPGAPRNTDTQYF	TGTGCCACCAGTGATCAGCCTGGGGCCCCGCGGAACACAGATACGCAGTATTTT
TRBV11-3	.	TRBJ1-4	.	CASSLGPGPRRTNEKLFF	TGTGCCAGCAGCTTGGGCCCCGGGCCGCGTAGGACTAATGAAAAACTGTTTTTT
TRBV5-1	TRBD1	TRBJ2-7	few	CASSLGQGRTYEQYF	TGCGCCAGCAGCTTGGGACAGGGTCGTACCTACGAGCAGTACTTC
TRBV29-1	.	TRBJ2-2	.	CSVEDEVAGELFF	TGCAGCGTTGAAGATGAAGTGGCCGGGGAGCTGTTTTTT
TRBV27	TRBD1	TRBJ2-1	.	CASAPGQPYNEQFF	TGTGCCAGCGCCCCGGGACAGCCCTACAATGAGCAGTTCTTC
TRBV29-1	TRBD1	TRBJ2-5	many	CSVPTGWDLETQYF	TGCAGCGTTCCGACAGGGTGGGATCTAGAGACCCAGTACTTC
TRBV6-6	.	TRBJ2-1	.	CASSLNRDSFPSGQFF	TGTGCCAGCAGCCTAAACCGGGACTCCTTCCCGAGCGGGCAGTTCTTC
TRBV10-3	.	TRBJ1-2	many	CAISESRGGGYTF	TGTGCCATCAGTGAGAGCAGAGGAGGGGGCTACACCTTC
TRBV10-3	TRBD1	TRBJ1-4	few	CAIRGQGPKGKLFF	TGTGCCATCAGGGGACAGGGCCCAAAGGGAAAACTGTTTTTT
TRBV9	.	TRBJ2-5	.	CASSVKFGETQYF	TGTGCCAGCAGCGTTAAGTTTGGGGAGACCCAGTACTTC
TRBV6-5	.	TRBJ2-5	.	CASREQGGGETQYF	TGTGCCAGCAGAGAACAGGGAGGAGGAGAGACCCAGTACTTC
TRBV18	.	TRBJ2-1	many	CASSPVGVEQFF	TGTGCCAGCTCACCGGTTGGGGTCGAGCAGTTCTTC
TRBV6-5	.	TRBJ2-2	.	CATSLLGENGELFF	TGTGCCACCTCGCTATTGGGGGAGAACGGGGAGCTGTTTTTT
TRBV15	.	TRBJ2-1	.	CATSRVGRSSYNEQFF	TGTGCCACCAGCAGAGTCGGCCGGAGCTCCTACAATGAGCAGTTCTTC
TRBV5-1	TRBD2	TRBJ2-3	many	CASSFRVVSGSYGDTQYF	TGCGCCAGCAGCTTCCGAGTCGTTAGCGGGAGTTATGGAGATACGCAGTATTTT
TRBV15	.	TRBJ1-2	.	CATSRDGSGSDGYTF	TGTGCCACCAGCAGAGATGGATCTGGGAGTGATGGCTACACCTTC
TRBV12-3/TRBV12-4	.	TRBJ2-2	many	CASSLGRRAGELFF	TGTGCCAGCAGTTTGGGGAGACGGGCCGGGGAGCTGTTTTTT
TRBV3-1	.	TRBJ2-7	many	CASSRTDLTYEQYF	TGTGCCAGCAGCCGGACAGATTTAACCTACGAGCAGTACTTC
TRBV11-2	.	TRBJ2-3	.	CASSLDSGFTDTQYF	TGTGCCAGCAGCTTAGATAGCGGTTTCACAGATACGCAGTATTTT
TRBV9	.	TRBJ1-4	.	CASSVVGATNEKLFF	TGTGCCAGCAGCGTAGTCGGCGCAACTAATGAAAAACTGTTTTTT
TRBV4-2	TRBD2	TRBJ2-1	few	CASSQMSSGSLNEQFF	TGTGCCAGCAGCCAAATGTCTAGCGGGAGCCTGAATGAGCAGTTCTTC
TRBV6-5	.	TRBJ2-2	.	CASSRGSRSGELFF	TGTGCCAGCAGCCGGGGTAGCAGAAGCGGGGAGCTGTTTTTT
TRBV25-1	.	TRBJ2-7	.	CASRGSSGHRERTYEQYF	TGTGCCAGCAGGGGATCTTCGGGACACCGCGAGCGGACATACGAGCAGTACTTC
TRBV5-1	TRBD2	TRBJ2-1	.	CASSLVFASGNEQFF	TGCGCCAGCAGCTTGGTCTTTGCTAGCGGCAATGAGCAGTTCTTC
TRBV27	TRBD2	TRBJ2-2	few	CASTREPNTGELFF	TGTGCCAGCACGCGGGAGCCCAACACCGGGGAGCTGTTTTTT
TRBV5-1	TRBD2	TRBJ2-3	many	CASSLGAGLDTQYF	TGCGCCAGCAGCTTGGGAGCGGGACTAGATACGCAGTATTTT
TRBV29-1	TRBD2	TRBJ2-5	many	CSVQSGSVGSETQYF	TGCAGCGTCCAGAGCGGGAGTGTGGGTTCAGAGACCCAGTACTTC
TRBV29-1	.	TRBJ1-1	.	CSVEDGGDLGPEAFF	TGCAGCGTTGAAGATGGCGGGGATTTGGGGCCTGAAGCTTTCTTT
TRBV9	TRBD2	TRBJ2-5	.	CASSSQAGAETQYF	TGTGCCAGCAGCTCACAAGCGGGAGCGGAGACCCAGTACTTC
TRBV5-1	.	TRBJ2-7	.	CASSWKASYEQYF	TGCGCCAGCAGCTGGAAGGCCTCCTACGAGCAGTACTTC
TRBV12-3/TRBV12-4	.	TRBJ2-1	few	CASSPKNSGKSWSSYNEQFF	TGTGCCAGCAGTCCGAAAAATAGCGGTAAATCCTGGAGCTCCTACAATGAGCAGTTCTTC
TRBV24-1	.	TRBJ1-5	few	CATADPGQPQHF	TGTGCCACTGCAGACCCGGGGCAGCCCCAGCATTTT
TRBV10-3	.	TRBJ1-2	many	CAISGNRDNYGYTF	TGTGCCATCAGTGGTAACAGGGACAACTATGGCTACACCTTC
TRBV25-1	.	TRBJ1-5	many	CASSGPGFEQPQHF	TGTGCCAGCAGTGGCCCAGGGTTTGAGCAGCCCCAGCATTTT
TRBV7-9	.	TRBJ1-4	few	CATLNREGEKLFF	TGTGCCACCCTGAACAGGGAAGGGGAAAAACTGTTTTTT
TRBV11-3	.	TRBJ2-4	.	CASSQDSVIQYF	TGTGCCAGCAGCCAGGACAGCGTCATTCAGTACTTC
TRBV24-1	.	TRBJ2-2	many	CATSDPNTGELFF	TGTGCCACCAGTGACCCGAACACCGGGGAGCTGTTTTTT
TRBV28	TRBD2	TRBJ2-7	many	CASGKLAGVENEQYF	TGTGCCAGCGGCAAACTAGCGGGAGTTGAGAACGAGCAGTACTTC
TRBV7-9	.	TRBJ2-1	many	CASSPKGATYNEQFF	TGTGCCAGCAGCCCAAAAGGGGCCACCTACAATGAGCAGTTCTTC
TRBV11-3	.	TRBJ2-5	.	CASSSGTASQETQYF	TGTGCCAGCAGCTCCGGGACGGCGTCCCAAGAGACCCAGTACTTC
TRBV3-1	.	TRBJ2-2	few	CASSHFPTGELFF	TGTGCCAGCAGCCACTTTCCCACCGGGGAGCTGTTTTTT
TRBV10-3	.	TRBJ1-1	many	CAISESLRGNTEAFF	TGTGCCATCAGTGAGTCTCTTCGGGGGAACACTGAAGCTTTCTTT
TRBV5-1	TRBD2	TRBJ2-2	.	CASSLSSGSAGELFF	TGCGCCAGCAGCTTGTCTAGCGGGAGTGCCGGGGAGCTGTTTTTT
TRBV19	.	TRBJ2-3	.	CASSIRGVPTDTQYF	TGTGCCAGTAGTATTCGAGGAGTCCCCACAGATACGCAGTATTTT
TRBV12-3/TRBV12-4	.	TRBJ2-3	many	CASSLYVGDHSTDTQYF	TGTGCCAGCAGTTTATATGTGGGGGACCACAGCACAGATACGCAGTATTTT
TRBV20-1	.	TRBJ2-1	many	CSARRPNNEQFF	TGCAGTGCTAGAAGGCCCAACAATGAGCAGTTCTTC
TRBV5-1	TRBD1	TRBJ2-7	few	CASSLAPGQTYEQYF	TGCGCCAGCAGCTTGGCTCCGGGACAGACCTACGAGCAGTACTTC
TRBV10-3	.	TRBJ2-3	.	CAIRGEGDAGLGTDTQYF	TGTGCCATCAGAGGAGAGGGAGATGCGGGGTTAGGCACAGATACGCAGTATTTT